The 10 T cell receptor beta chains below were found in one sample sequenced in a study of blood T cell repertoires in COVID-19. The table came from immunoSEQ multiplex PCR; TCRdb's copy has only in-frame clones and leaves some out. This sample yields around 93,000 clones, of which less than 95% are seen a single time; roughly 7% belongs to the top ten. The sample consisted of peripheral blood. These receptors came from a man younger than 30 with COVID-19, enrolled during active disease.

The chain employs TRBV21-1 and TRBJ2-7; the table's D call, TRBD1, has no DNA check behind it. TRBV21-1 is designated a pseudogene. This CDR3 region has 13 residues. CDR3 in amino acids: CASSKKGFDEQYF. The DNA of the CDR3 is TGTGCCAGCAGCAAGAAGGGGTTCGACGAGCAGTACTTC.

This chain connects TRBV13 to TRBJ2-2; 11 bases are shared with TRBD2. Germline CDR1 reads PRHDT; CDR2 reads FYEKMQ (reference sequence). Trimming removed 1 base from V and 4 bases from J; junction bases left unmatched: 2. The CDR3 is made up of 16 amino acids. The CDR3 protein is CASSLAGLAVTGELFF. The CDR3 coding sequence is TGTGCCAGCAGCTTAGCGGGACTAGCGGTCACCGGGGAGCTGTTTTTT.

The genes are TRBV28 and TRBJ2-2, with D possibly being TRBD1 (6 bases). There are 15 residues in the CDR3. The germline V gene encodes CDR1 MDHEN and CDR2 SYDVKM. V lost 6 bases and J lost 1, with 12 bases in between. This CDR3 reads CASRRTARNTGELFF. For the CDR3, the DNA is TGTGCCAGCAGGAGGACAGCCCGGAACACCGGGGAGCTGTTTTTT.

The V and J genes are TRBV5-1 and TRBJ2-2; D is ambiguous. Trimming took off 0 bases at V and 9 bases at J, with 9 bases between the two ends. This CDR3 region has 13 residues. The V gene's germline CDR1 is SGHRS and CDR2 YFSETQ. The CDR3 bases are TGCGCCAGCAGCTTGGGGGCCGCCCGGGAGCTGTTTTTT. Protein sequence: CASSLGAARELFF.

The CDR3 DNA reads TGTGCCAGCAGCTTATCCCTAGCGACCGGGGAGCTGTTTTTT. Its translation is CASSLSLATGELFF. The chain employs TRBV7-2 and TRBJ2-2, with D tentatively TRBD2 (6 bases). V lost 2 bases, J lost 5 bases, and 9 bases lay in between. Germline CDR1 reads SGHTA; CDR2 reads FQGNSA. CDR3 length: 14 residues.

The rearrangement links TRBV28 to TRBJ2-5; D may be TRBD1 (6 bases). CDR1 is MDHEN and CDR2 is SYDVKM in the germline V gene. V gave up 5 bases and J gave up 5 bases, with 15 bases separating them. This CDR3 has 14 amino acids. The CDR3 bases are TGTGCCAGCAGTCCTTCAGGGGTGGGGGAGACCCAGTACTTC. It yields the protein CASSPSGVGETQYF.

CDR3 residues: CASSQGTGGYEQYF. CDR3 nucleotides: TGTGCCAGCAGCCAAGGGACAGGGGGTTACGAGCAGTACTTC. The rearrangement joins TRBV28 to TRBJ2-7; TRBD1 agrees at 11 bases. The CDR3 runs to 14 residues. The V segment lost 6 bases and the J segment 4 bases; nucleotides outside the gene matches: 5. CDR1 and CDR2 from the germline V gene are MDHEN and SYDVKM.

In regard to this clone: One end of the junction is discordant with germline, which a read error may explain. The chain links TRBV4-1 to TRBJ1-4; 9 nucleotides agree with TRBD1. The germline CDR1 and CDR2 sequences are MGHRA and YSYEKL. This CDR3 has 16 amino acids. For the CDR3, the DNA is TGCGCCAGCAGCCACCTTGCCGGGACAGGGAATGAAAAACTGCTTTTT. It codes for CASSHLAGTGNEKLLF.

The chain couples TRBV24-1 to TRBJ2-1; weak D call: TRBD2 (5 bases). Germline CDR1 KGHDR, CDR2 SFDVKD. Trimming shortened V by 6 bases and J by 3 bases, and 11 bases separated the two germline ends. The CDR3 sequence is 14 residues long. This chain's CDR3 is CATSSGILYNEQFF. CDR3 sequence (DNA): TGTGCCACCAGTTCCGGGATTCTCTACAATGAGCAGTTCTTC.

This chain joins TRBV30 and TRBJ2-3; D might be TRBD2 (5 bases). The germline V gene encodes CDR1 GTSNPN and CDR2 SVGIG (reference sequence). V was pared by 5 bases and J by 0 bases, with 6 bases between. The CDR3 spans 12 residues. CDR3 sequence (DNA): TGTGCCTGGGACTATAGCACAGATACGCAGTATTTT. This codes for CAWDYSTDTQYF.